The clone carrying this TCR beta chain was seen at least ten times. CDR1 and CDR2 (germline): KGHSH, LQKENI. This CDR3 contains 17 residues. Trimming cost V 3 bases and J 2 bases; bases outside gene matches: 9. The record originates from a study of regulatory T cells in long-lasting Graves disease. Sequencing libraries for TCR beta were prepared with iRepertoire HTBI primers and Arm-PCR of CDR3 regions. TCRdb passed the multiplex PCR reads through MiXCR, listing each CDR3 protein once. This sample has fewer than 550,000 distinct CDR3 sequences, with about 16% found just once. Noted time point: newly diagnosed GD, antithyroid drugs for less than 3 months. PBMC RNA was the source of the TCR library. The same data also went into a second study, on T cells in Graves' hyperthyroidism and ophthalmopathy.

The sequence was collected from a woman aged 35-65 years with Graves disease. J is TRBJ1-5 and V is TRBV18, with 8 nucleotides matching TRBD1. This material consisted of peripheral blood mononuclear cells (PBMCs), taken at new diagnosis, from a patient treated with antithyroid drugs. The CDR3 spells CASSPNLGQGGNQPQHF. The CDR3 DNA follows: TGTGCCAGCTCACCTAATCTCGGACAGGGTGGCAATCAGCCCCAGCATTTT.